This T cell receptor (beta chain) is drawn from a study of molecular identifiers for immune sequencing clone quantification. At the level of the study: For replicates, RNA isolated from roughly 21,000 or 96,000 naive CD8 cells was divided into five portions, of which four were sequenced.

Listed TCR primers, together with previously described methods, were used for the bulk TCR libraries. TCRdb reprocessed the PCR reads with MiXCR, giving one entry per CDR3 protein. The sample shows about 640,000 distinct CDR3 sequences, approximately 20% of them seen only once. Germline V gene lookup returns CDR1 MNHEY and CDR2 SVGAGI. V gave up 5 bases and J gave up 6 bases; unmatched junction bases: 8. The CDR3 has 14 residues. This chain links TRBV6-5 with TRBJ2-7; 9 bases match TRBD1. The source material was naive CD8+ T cells from blood, with Jurkat cell RNA spiked in. Described subset: FACS-sorted CD8+CD4-CCR7+CD45RA+ naive T cells. This TCR was recovered from a human donor in good health. Some libraries in this study had Jurkat cell RNA spiked in. The CDR3 nucleotides are TGTGCCAGCAGTACCGGGACAGGGCTATGCGAGCAGTACTTC. This sequence encodes CASSTGTGLCEQYF.